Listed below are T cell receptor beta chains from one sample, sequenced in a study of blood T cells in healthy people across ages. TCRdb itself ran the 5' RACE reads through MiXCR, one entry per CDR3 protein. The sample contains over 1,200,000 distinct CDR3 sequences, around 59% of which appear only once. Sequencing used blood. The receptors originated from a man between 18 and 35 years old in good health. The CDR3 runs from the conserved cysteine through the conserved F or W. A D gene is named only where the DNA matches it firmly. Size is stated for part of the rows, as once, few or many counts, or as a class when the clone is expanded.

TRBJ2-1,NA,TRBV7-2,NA,TGTGCCAGCAGCAAATCACAGAATTACTACAATGAGCAGTTCTTC,CASSKSQNYYNEQFF
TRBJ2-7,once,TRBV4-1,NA,TGCGCCAGCAGCCAAGGGCCCCACACAGGGACAATTAGTGAGCAGTACTTC,CASSQGPHTGTISEQYF
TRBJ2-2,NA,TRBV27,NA,TGTGCCAGCAGTTATCGACTAAGCCCCGGGGAGCTGTTTTTT,CASSYRLSPGELFF
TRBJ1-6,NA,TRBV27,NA,TGTGCCAGCACCACCAGGGATAATTCACCCCTCCACTTT,CASTTRDNSPLHF
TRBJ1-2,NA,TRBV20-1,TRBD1,TGCAGTGCTGGAGGGGGACAGGAGCCGATCTATGGCTACACCTTC,CSAGGGQEPIYGYTF
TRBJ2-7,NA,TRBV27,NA,TGTGCCAGCAGCGCCGGCCCCGGACTCTCCTACGAGCAGTACTTC,CASSAGPGLSYEQYF
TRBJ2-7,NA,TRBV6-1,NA,TGTGCCAGCAGTGAAGATAGTTTCTCCTACGAGCAGTACTTC,CASSEDSFSYEQYF
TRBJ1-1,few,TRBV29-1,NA,TGCAGCGTTGAATTATCCTGGACTACTGAAGCTTTCTTT,CSVELSWTTEAFF
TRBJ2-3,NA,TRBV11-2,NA,TGTGCCGCCAGCTACACAGATACGCAGTATTTT,CAASYTDTQYF
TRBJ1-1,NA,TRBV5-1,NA,TGCGCCAGCAGCTCGGAGGGGGGGGCGGATGAAGCTTTCTTT,CASSSEGGADEAFF
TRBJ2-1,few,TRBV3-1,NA,TGTGCCAGCAGCCAAGAATTCTCATCAAACGTGTTCTTC,CASSQEFSSNVFF
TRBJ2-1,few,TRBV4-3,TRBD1,TGCGCCAGCAGCCAAGGAGGGGGCCCTGAGCAGTTCTTC,CASSQGGGPEQFF
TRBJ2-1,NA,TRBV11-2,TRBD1,TGTGCCAGCAGCCGGACAGGGGGTTGCTACAATGAGCAGTTCTTC,CASSRTGGCYNEQFF
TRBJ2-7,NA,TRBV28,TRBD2,TGTGCCAGCAGTTTAGGGACTAGCGGTTTTTCCTACGAGCAGTACTTC,CASSLGTSGFSYEQYF
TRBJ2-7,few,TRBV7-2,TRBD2,TGTGCCAGCAGCCGGACTAGCGGGCTCGGCGAGCAGTACTTC,CASSRTSGLGEQYF
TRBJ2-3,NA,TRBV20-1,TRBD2,TGCAGTGCTAGAGATCGACTAGCGGGGTACACAGATACGCAGTATTTT,CSARDRLAGYTDTQYF
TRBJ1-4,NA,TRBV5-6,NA,TGTGCCAGCAGCTATACCGGGACGCGATTCGAAAAGGGAGGGGATGAAAAACTGTTTTTT,CASSYTGTRFEKGGDEKLFF
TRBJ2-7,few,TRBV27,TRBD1,TGTGCCAGCAGTTTGGGAACCGGGACAGGGGTCTACGAGCAGTACTTC,CASSLGTGTGVYEQYF
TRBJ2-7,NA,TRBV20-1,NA,TGCAGTGCTAGAGGGGACTTCTACGAGCAGTACTTC,CSARGDFYEQYF
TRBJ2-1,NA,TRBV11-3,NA,TGTGCCAGCAGCACTTATGGCAGGTCCTACAATGAGCAGTTCTTC,CASSTYGRSYNEQFF
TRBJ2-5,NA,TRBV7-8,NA,TGTGCCAGCAGCCCGAGGGCGGAAGAGACCCAGTACTTC,CASSPRAEETQYF
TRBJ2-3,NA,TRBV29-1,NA,TGCAGCGTTGAAAGGGGACCCCGGGGCCGTTCAGATACGCAGTATTTT,CSVERGPRGRSDTQYF
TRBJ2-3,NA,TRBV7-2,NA,TGTGCCAGCAGCTCCTACCCGGTCCAGGATGATACGCAGTATTTT,CASSSYPVQDDTQYF
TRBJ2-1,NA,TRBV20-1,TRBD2,TGCAGTGCTACCCGGATAGCGGGATCCACCTACAATGAGCAGTTCTTC,CSATRIAGSTYNEQFF
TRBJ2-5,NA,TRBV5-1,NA,TGCGCCAGCAGCTTGGGTCTTGTCGCCCCCGACCAAGAGACCCAGTACTTC,CASSLGLVAPDQETQYF
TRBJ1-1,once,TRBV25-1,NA,TGTGCCAGCAGTGACGAGGGGCGAGGGTTGGCTGAAGCTTTCTTT,CASSDEGRGLAEAFF
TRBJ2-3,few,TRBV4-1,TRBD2,TGCGCCAGCAGCCTCCCGGGGGGAGAAGATACGCAGTATTTT,CASSLPGGEDTQYF